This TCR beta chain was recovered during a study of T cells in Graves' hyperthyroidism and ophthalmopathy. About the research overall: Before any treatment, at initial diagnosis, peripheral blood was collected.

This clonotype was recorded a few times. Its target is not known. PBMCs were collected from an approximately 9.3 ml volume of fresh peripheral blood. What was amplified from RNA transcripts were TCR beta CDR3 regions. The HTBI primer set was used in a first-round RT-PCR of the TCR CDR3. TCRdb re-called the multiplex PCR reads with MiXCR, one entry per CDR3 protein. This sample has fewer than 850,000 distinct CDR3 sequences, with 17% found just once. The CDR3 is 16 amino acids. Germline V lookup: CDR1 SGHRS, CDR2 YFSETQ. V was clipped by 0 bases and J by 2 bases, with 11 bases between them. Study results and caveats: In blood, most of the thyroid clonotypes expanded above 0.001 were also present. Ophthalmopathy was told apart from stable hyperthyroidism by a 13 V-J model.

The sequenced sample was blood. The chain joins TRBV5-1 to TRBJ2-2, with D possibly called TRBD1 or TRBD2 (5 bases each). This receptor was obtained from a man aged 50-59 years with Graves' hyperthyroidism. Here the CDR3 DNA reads TGCGCCAGCAGCTTGGGGTACGGGGCCAACACCGGGGAGCTGTTTTTT. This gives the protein CASSLGYGANTGELFF.